The source of this T cell receptor beta chain is a study of Tregs in tolerant kidney transplant recipients. Produced via immunoSEQ multiplex PCR; TCRdb's table is partial and in-frame only. The sample shows tens of thousands of clones, around 84% of them seen only once. In regard to this clone: Its target is not known.

Unstimulated regulatory T cells (CD4+CD25+CD127-), CD4+CD25- non-regulatory cells, CD4 and CD8 cells were FACS-sorted from thawed PBMCs. Study-wide findings and caveats: Validation in larger populations is needed because few patients were studied. Expanding Tregs on activated donor B cells appeared to best identify donor-specific TCRbeta clones. This study did not directly address biological reproducibility.

This clonotype was sampled from a human donor in good health. The sample consisted of CD4+ T cells from blood.

The CDR3 reads CASTFSTDTQYF. In nucleotides, the CDR3 is TGTGCCAGCACCTTTAGCACAGATACGCAGTATTTT. The rearrangement links TRBV2 to TRBJ2-3; D gene unclear. Looked up from germline, CDR1 is SNHLY and CDR2 is FYNNEI. Trimming removed 7 bases from V and 0 bases from J, with 5 bases in between. The CDR3 has 12 residues.